This T cell receptor beta chain emerged from a study of somatic mutations in T cells in chronic GVHD (dated by TCRdb to about 2020). For sorting, cells were stained with anti-CD3, anti-CD4, anti-CD8 and a Vbeta20 antibody from the IOTest Beta Mark kit and sorted on a FACSAria III to a purity above 98%. Peripheral blood was drawn into sodium heparin tubes, and mononuclear cells were separated by Ficoll-Paque PLUS density gradient centrifugation. Before TCRbeta deep sequencing, the CD4+ Vbeta20+, CD4+ Vbeta20-, and CD8+ T cell fractions were FACS-sorted. Note on this clone: The target of this receptor is not known. There are no base qualities to consult, and no much larger clone falls within one base.

Inclusive of the bounding cysteine and phenylalanine, the CDR3 is 17 residues long. Kept here is only the CDR3 DNA, which spans 51 bases and is read in frame from base 1. Looking up the germline V gene yields CDR1 ENHRY and CDR2 SYGVKD. V is trimmed back by 0 bases and J by 9 bases, and the junction contains 14 bases that no gene match accounts for. Genomic DNA was isolated and then used for the TCRbeta deep sequencing. The immunoSEQ assay, provided as a commercial service, was used for both TCRbeta CDR3 sequencing and the initial data processing. On the study's bioinformatics: Reads were demultiplexed, adapter and primer sequences removed, similar clones merged by frequency-ratio clustering, and V, D, J genes annotated with IMGT. TCRdb retrieved this table from immuneACCESS and kept in-frame rearrangements only. Not all clones are present; in checked studies, unresolved V genes account for under half, and no reason is known for the remainder. V, J and clone size were drawn from that table, and D and trimming were deduced from the DNA. The sample table holds 13,000 to 15,000 clones, of which about 80% were seen once. The ten largest account for 32% of the sample.

This TCR was sampled from a male patient aged 45-60 years with chronic graft-versus-host disease. Following a transplant, some T lymphocytes may have been derived from the graft donor. The chain joins TRBV10-3 to TRBJ1-5, with 7 middle bases fitting TRBD1. Sequenced input: Vbeta20-negative CD4+ T cells from blood. Taken with the paper, the label for cell subset or site translates to: CD4+ T cells sorted as TCR Vbeta20 negative by flow cytometry. The DNA sequence is TGTGCCATCAGTGAGTCGAATTTCCAGACAGGGAAAGGGCCCCAGCATTTT. The translation is CAISESNFQTGKGPQHF.